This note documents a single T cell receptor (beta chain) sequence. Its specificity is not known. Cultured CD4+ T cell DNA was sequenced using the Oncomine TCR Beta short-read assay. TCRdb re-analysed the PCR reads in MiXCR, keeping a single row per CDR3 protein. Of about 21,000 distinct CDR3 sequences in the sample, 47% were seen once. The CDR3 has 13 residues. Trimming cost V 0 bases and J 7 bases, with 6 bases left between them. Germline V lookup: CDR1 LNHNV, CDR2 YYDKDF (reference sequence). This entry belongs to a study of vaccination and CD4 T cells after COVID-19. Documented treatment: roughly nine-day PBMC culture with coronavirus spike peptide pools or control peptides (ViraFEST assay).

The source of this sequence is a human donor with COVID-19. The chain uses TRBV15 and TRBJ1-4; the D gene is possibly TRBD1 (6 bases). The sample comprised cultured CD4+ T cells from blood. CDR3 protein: CATSRDRGEKLFF. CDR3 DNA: TGTGCCACCAGCAGAGACAGGGGTGAAAAACTGTTTTTT.